One sample yielded the 20 T cell receptor beta chains listed below, sequenced in a study of cytomegalovirus exposure and HLA in healthy donors. With 60 Vbeta and 13 Jbeta primers, the PCR was carried out. Sequencing was performed with immunoSEQ multiplex PCR; in TCRdb, only in-frame clones are kept and a portion is missing. The sample shows about 170,000 clones, about 85% of them seen only once. Sequenced input: PBMCs. All receptors derive from a boy younger than 10 in good health and CMV-seronegative.

The chain joins TRBV30 to TRBJ2-3; D remains ambiguous. The germline gives CDR1 GTSNPN, CDR2 SVGIG (reference sequence). CDR3 length: 13 residues. V lost 3 bases to trimming and J lost 4 bases, with 11 bases between them. Written as DNA, the CDR3 is TGTGCCTGGAGCCAAAACTACCCAGATACGCAGTATTTT. It codes for CAWSQNYPDTQYF.

The chain has TRBV6-5 and TRBJ1-2, with a tentative D call TRBD1 (5 bases). CDR1 MNHEY and CDR2 SVGAGI come from the germline V gene. The V end lost 7 bases, the J end lost 4 bases, and 19 bases lay between the germline ends. The CDR3 length is 15 residues. CDR3 nucleotides: TGTGCCAGCACTCTCGGCCAGGGCTTCCGCTATGGCTACACCTTC. Translating it yields CASTLGQGFRYGYTF.

The rearrangement uses TRBV2 and TRBJ1-3, with a tentative D call TRBD1 (6 bases). V gave up 8 bases and J gave up 1 base, with 12 bases separating them. Germline CDR1 and CDR2: SNHLY and FYNNEI. This CDR3 comprises 14 residues. The CDR3 bases are TGTGCCAGCGTCCTTACAGGGTCTGGAAACACCATATATTTT. As protein: CASVLTGSGNTIYF.

The chain combines TRBV7-8 with TRBJ2-6, with 8 bases aligning to TRBD2. This CDR3 is 15 amino acids long. Germline V gives CDR1 SGHVS, CDR2 FQNEAQ. The CDR3 region has the DNA TGTGCTATCGGGGGGGCCCACTCTGGGGCCAACGTCCTGACTTTC. Translation gives CAIGGAHSGANVLTF.

This clone was recorded once. CDR3 nucleotides: TGCAGCGTTGAAGGGACAGACTACAATGAGCAGTTCTTC. This codes for CSVEGTDYNEQFF. The J gene is TRBJ2-1, the V gene TRBV29-1; perhaps TRBD1 as D (6 bases). Germline CDR1 reads SQVTM; CDR2 reads ANQGSEA. Trimming took 1 base from V and 3 from J, leaving 7 bases between them. The CDR3 length is 13 residues.

This chain joins TRBV11-2 and TRBJ1-1; 7 bases align to TRBD1. The CDR3 covers 18 residues. Looked up from germline, CDR1 is SGHAT and CDR2 is FQNNGV. J lost 0 bases, V lost 1 base, and 11 bases had no gene match. The CDR3 nucleotides are TGTGCCAGCAGCTTAGCCCTGGACAGGTTCCGCATGAACACTGAAGCTTTCTTT. As protein: CASSLALDRFRMNTEAFF. The full variable domain, its missing parts supplied by reference TRBV11-2 and TRBJ1-1, is EAGVAQSPRYKIIEKRQSVAFWCNPISGHATLYWYQQILGQGPKLLIQFQNNGVVDDSQLPKDRFSAERLKGVDSTLKIQPAKLEDSAVYLCASSLALDRFRMNTEAFFGQGTRLTVV.

The chain employs TRBV6-1 and TRBJ2-6; maybe TRBD1 (6 bases). V lost 8 bases and J 5 bases, leaving 10 bases between the germline ends. This CDR3 is 13 amino acids long. Germline values: CDR1 MNHNS, CDR2 SASEGT. In DNA, the CDR3 is TGTGCCAGCGTCCAGGGGCGGGCCAACGTCCTGACTTTC. Amino acids: CASVQGRANVLTF.

With respect to this clone: At the DNA level, this CDR3 is encoded by other sequences in the same sample as well. J is TRBJ1-5 and V is TRBV27; TRBD1 agrees at 7 bases. CDR3 length: 13 residues. V lost 3 bases, J lost 4 bases, and 0 bases stayed unmatched. Looked up from germline, CDR1 is MNHEY and CDR2 is SMNVEV (reference sequence). The CDR3 reads CASSFRGNQPQHF. The CDR3 DNA sequence: TGTGCCAGCAGTTTCAGGGGGAATCAGCCCCAGCATTTT.

V gene TRBV2 combines with J gene TRBJ2-1, with TRBD2 identical over 11 bases. Per the germline V gene, CDR1 is SNHLY and CDR2 is FYNNEI. The CDR3 length is 18 residues. The junction had 13 bases not matched to a gene; V was cut back by 3 bases and J by 6 bases. CDR3 nucleotides: TGTGCCAGCAGTGAGGAGCTAGCGGGAGGAATGATGCGCAATGAGCAGTTCTTC. Translation: CASSEELAGGMMRNEQFF. Using reference TRBV2 and TRBJ2-1 for the parts outside the CDR3, the full variable domain is EPEVTQTPSHQVTQMGQEVILRCVPISNHLYFYWYRQILGQKVEFLVSFYNNEISEKSEIFDDQFSVERPDGSNFTLKIRSTKLEDSAMYFCASSEELAGGMMRNEQFFGPGTRLTVL.

The sample holds a few counts of this clone. The chain is built from TRBV5-1 and TRBJ2-7; D is unresolved. The germline V gene has CDR1 SGHRS and CDR2 YFSETQ. CDR3 length: 15 amino acids. V dropped 0 bases and J dropped 3 bases, with 13 bases sitting between them. CDR3 DNA sequence: TGCGCCAGCAGCTTGGCCGGAGAACGAGACTACGAGCAGTACTTC. It yields the protein CASSLAGERDYEQYF. Full variable domain (outside the CDR3, taken from reference TRBV5-1 and TRBJ2-7): KAGVTQTPRYLIKTRGQQVTLSCSPISGHRSVSWYQQTPGQGLQFLFEYFSETQRNKGNFPGRFSGRQFSNSRSEMNVSTLELGDSALYLCASSLAGERDYEQYFGPGTRLTVT.

V is TRBV28 and J is TRBJ2-5; D gene ambiguous. Deletions cut 1 base from V and 2 bases from J, with 5 bases between. The germline V gene has CDR1 MDHEN and CDR2 SYDVKM. The CDR3 extends over 13 amino acids. The CDR3 DNA is TGTGCCAGCAGTTTATCTCTACAAGAGACCCAGTACTTC. Translation gives CASSLSLQETQYF.

The chain recombines TRBV7-3 with TRBJ1-1, with a tentative D call TRBD1 (6 bases). The CDR3 consists of 14 residues. Germline V gene lookup returns CDR1 SGHTA and CDR2 FQGTGA. V lost 3 bases, J lost 0 bases, and 8 bases lay in between. The CDR3 loop is CASSFDRLNTEAFF. The CDR3, as DNA: TGTGCCAGCAGCTTTGACAGGCTGAACACTGAAGCTTTCTTT.

As for this clone: A junction end diverges from the germline sequence, so it may reflect a read error. The chain has TRBV7-9 and TRBJ2-1; tentatively, D is TRBD2 (6 bases). This CDR3 is built from 18 residues. Looked up from germline, CDR1 is SEHNR and CDR2 is FQNEAQ (reference sequence). The CDR3 DNA reads as TGTTCCAGCAGCTTTCCTAGCCGGAGGGCCGGATTGTACAATGAGCAGTTCTTC. Residues: CSSSFPSRRAGLYNEQFF. Supplemented by reference TRBV7-9 and TRBJ2-1, the full variable domain reads DTGVSQNPRHKITKRGQNVTFRCDPISEHNRLYWYRQTLGQGPEFLTYFQNEAQLEKSRLLSDRFSAERPKGSFSTLEIQRTEQGDSAMYLCSSSFPSRRAGLYNEQFFGPGTRLTVL.

This clone appeared a single time. The chain is built from TRBV5-1 and TRBJ2-1; possible D gene TRBD2, 6 bases. Germline CDR1 SGHRS, CDR2 YFSETQ. Trimming removed 3 bases at V and 8 bases at J, with 30 bases between. The CDR3 is 19 residues long. The CDR3 nucleotides are TGCGCCAGCAGCTACTTGCCCTCCATCGGGGGTGGTTCTCTCCATGAGCAGTTCTTC. This gives the protein CASSYLPSIGGGSLHEQFF.

This rearrangement joins TRBV11-2 to TRBJ2-1; a weak D match, TRBD1 (5 bases). CDR1 is SGHAT and CDR2 is FQNNGV in the germline V gene. This CDR3 spans 14 amino acids. V lost 1 base and J lost 4, with 8 bases in between. Here the CDR3 DNA reads TGTGCCAGCAGCTTAGTAAAGGGGTACAATGAGCAGTTCTTC. Translated: CASSLVKGYNEQFF.

Worth noting for this clone: This sample also contains other DNA sequences that code for the same CDR3. The J gene is TRBJ1-4, the V gene TRBV28; TRBD1 matches 10 bases. Germline CDR1 and CDR2: MDHEN and SYDVKM. CDR3 length equals 14 residues. Trimming took 5 bases from V and 5 from J; bases not matched to a gene: 2. The CDR3 nucleotides are TGTGCCAGCAGTCAGGACAGGGGGAATGAAAAACTGTTTTTT. As protein: CASSQDRGNEKLFF. The variable domain in full, with the rest retrieved from reference TRBV28 and TRBJ1-4, is DVKVTQSSRYLVKRTGEKVFLECVQDMDHENMFWYRQDPGLGLRLIYFSYDVKMKEKGDIPEGYSVSREKKERFSLILESASTNQTSMYLCASSQDRGNEKLFFGSGTQLSVL.

The rearrangement links TRBV28 to TRBJ1-4; 9 bases agree with TRBD1. The germline gives CDR1 MDHEN, CDR2 SYDVKM. The CDR3 sequence is 15 residues long. V lost 7 bases, J lost 7 bases, and 10 bases stayed unmatched. The CDR3 nucleotides are TGTGCCAGCAACCTTATACAGGGGGCGGTTGAAAAACTGTTTTTT. Its translation is CASNLIQGAVEKLFF.

CDR3 residues: CASSFRTGKNTEAFF. DNA for the CDR3: TGCGCCAGCAGCTTTCGGACAGGGAAGAACACTGAAGCTTTCTTT. The chain couples TRBV5-1 to TRBJ1-1; 8 bases align to TRBD1. The ends lost 2 bases at V and 1 base at J; junction bases unmatched: 4. Germline V gene sequence: CDR1 SGHRS, CDR2 YFSETQ. This CDR3 comprises 15 residues.

The chain combines TRBV5-1 with TRBJ1-2, with D unclear. There are 14 residues in the CDR3. The germline V gene has CDR1 SGHRS and CDR2 YFSETQ. V was cut by 1 base and J by 7 bases, with 14 bases left in between. CDR3 protein: CASSLSAAPGGYTF. The DNA of the CDR3 is TGCGCCAGCAGCTTGTCCGCCGCGCCCGGTGGCTACACCTTC.

The chain links TRBV7-8 to TRBJ1-3; 7 nucleotides match TRBD1. This CDR3 has 21 amino acids. CDR1 and CDR2 (germline): SGHVS, FQNEAQ. The V gene end was trimmed by 5 bases and the J gene end by 4 bases; junction bases not matched to a gene: 26. CDR3 sequence (DNA): TGTGCCAGCAGCCAACCGACAGGGCCAGATCCTCCTAGCTCTTTGGGAAACACCATATATTTT. Encoded protein: CASSQPTGPDPPSSLGNTIYF.